This T cell receptor beta chain is drawn from a study of blood T cell repertoires in COVID-19. As for the study in general: There were acute and convalescent COVID-19 samples, and they came from the United States, Italy and Spain. T cells, B-cell-depleted T cells, or PBMCs supplied cDNA or gDNA.

Per the original data handling: How many nucleated cells were present was estimated from reference gene primer amplification. This table comes from immunoSEQ multiplex PCR, and its TCRdb copy is limited to in-frame clones, with some not included. D and trimming were read from the DNA, whereas the V and J calls and clone size are those reported in that table. The sample yields 200,000 to 250,000 clones, around 85% seen once. Germline lookup yields CDR1 LNHDA and CDR2 SQIVND (reference sequence). The CDR3 consists of 15 residues. The junction had 9 bases not matched to a gene; V was cut back by 5 bases and J by 6 bases.

Sample: peripheral blood. The receptor comes from a man older than 75 with acute or convalescent COVID-19. The chain couples TRBV19 to TRBJ2-2, with 7 bases matching TRBD1. Written as DNA, the CDR3 is TGTGCCAGTAGTGCGAGGGGGCTCTGGGCCGGGGAGCTGTTTTTT. Translating gives CASSARGLWAGELFF. Filled out from reference TRBV19 and TRBJ2-2, the complete variable domain reads DGGITQSPKYLFRKEGQNVTLSCEQNLNHDAMYWYRQDPGQGLRLIYYSQIVNDFQKGDIAEGYSVSREKKESFPLTVTSAQKNPTAFYLCASSARGLWAGELFFGEGSRLTVL.